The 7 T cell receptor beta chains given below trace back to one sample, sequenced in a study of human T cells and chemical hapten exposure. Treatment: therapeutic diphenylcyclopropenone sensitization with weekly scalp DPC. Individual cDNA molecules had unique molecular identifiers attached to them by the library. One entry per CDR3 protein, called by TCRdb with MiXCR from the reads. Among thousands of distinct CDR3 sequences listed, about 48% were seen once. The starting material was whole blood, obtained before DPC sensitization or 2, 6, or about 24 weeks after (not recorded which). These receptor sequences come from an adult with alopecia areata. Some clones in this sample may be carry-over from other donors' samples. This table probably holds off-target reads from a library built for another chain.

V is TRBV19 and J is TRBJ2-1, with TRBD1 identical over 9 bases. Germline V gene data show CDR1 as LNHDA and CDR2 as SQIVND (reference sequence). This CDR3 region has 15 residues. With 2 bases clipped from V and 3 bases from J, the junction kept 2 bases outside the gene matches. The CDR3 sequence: CASSIHRGLYNEQFF. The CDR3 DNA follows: TGTGCCAGTAGTATACACAGGGGGCTCTACAATGAGCAGTTCTTC.

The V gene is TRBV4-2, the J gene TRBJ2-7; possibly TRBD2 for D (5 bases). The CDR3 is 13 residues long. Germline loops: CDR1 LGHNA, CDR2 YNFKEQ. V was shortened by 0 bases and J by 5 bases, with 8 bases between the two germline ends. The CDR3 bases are TGTGCCAGCAGCCAAGATCTCGGGGACGAGCAGTACTTC. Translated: CASSQDLGDEQYF.

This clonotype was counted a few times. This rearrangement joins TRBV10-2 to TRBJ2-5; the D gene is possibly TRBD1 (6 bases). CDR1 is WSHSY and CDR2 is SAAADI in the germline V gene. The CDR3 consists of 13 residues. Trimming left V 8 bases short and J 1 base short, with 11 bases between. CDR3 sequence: CASGQLSQETQYF. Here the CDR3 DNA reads TGCGCCAGCGGACAGCTAAGCCAAGAGACCCAGTACTTC.

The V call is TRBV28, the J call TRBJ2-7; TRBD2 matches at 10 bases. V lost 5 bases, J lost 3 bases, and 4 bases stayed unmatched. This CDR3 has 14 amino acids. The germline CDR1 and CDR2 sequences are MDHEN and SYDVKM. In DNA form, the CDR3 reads TGTGCCAGCAGTCCGGGGACTAGCGACTACGAGCAGTACTTC. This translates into CASSPGTSDYEQYF.

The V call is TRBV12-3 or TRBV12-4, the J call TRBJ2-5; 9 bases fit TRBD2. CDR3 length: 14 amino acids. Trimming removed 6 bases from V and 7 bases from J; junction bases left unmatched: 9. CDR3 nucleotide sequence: TGTGCCAGCAGCATAGCGGGGGACCCCAGGACCCAGTACTTC. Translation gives CASSIAGDPRTQYF.

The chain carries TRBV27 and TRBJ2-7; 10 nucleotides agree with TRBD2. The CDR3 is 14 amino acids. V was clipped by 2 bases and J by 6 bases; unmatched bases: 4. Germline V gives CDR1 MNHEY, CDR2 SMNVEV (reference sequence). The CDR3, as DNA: TGTGCCAGCAGTTTAGGCTCTAGCGGGAGCGAGCAGTACTTC. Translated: CASSLGSSGSEQYF.

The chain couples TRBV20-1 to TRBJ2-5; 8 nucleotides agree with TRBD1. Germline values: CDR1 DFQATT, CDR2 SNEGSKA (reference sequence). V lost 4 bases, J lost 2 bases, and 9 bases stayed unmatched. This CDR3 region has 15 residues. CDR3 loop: CSANPDRGLQETQYF. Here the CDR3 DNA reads TGCAGTGCTAACCCCGACAGGGGTTTACAAGAGACCCAGTACTTC.